This T cell receptor beta chain emerged from a study of T cells in tuberculosis. Sample time point: new active TB diagnosis, blood taken before or within 7 days of starting treatment. Each clinical donor contributed on average roughly 100,000 T cells from unsorted cryopreserved PBMC. This CDR3 is 14 amino acids long. V shed 5 bases, J shed 3 bases, and the junction held 4 bases outside the gene matches. Germline-derived CDR1 and CDR2 are SEHNR and FQNEAQ (reference sequence). Some clones are missing from TCRdb's copy, which holds only in-frame ones; the method was immunoSEQ multiplex PCR. The sample consists of about 49,000 clones, more than 90% of them appearing once.

The TCR sequence derives from an adult with tuberculosis. Material: PBMCs, obtained at tuberculosis diagnosis. The rearrangement joins TRBV7-9 to TRBJ2-7, with 10 positions matching TRBD1. The CDR3 nucleotides read TGTGCCAGCAGCCCCCGGGACAGGGGCTACGAGCAGTACTTC. Protein: CASSPRDRGYEQYF.